This T cell receptor (beta chain) was obtained from a study of blood T cell repertoires in COVID-19. Assay used: immunoSEQ multiplex PCR; TCRdb lists only in-frame clones, some missing. The sample comprises 150,000 to 200,000 clones, 85% of which are singletons, and about 18% rests with the top ten. This CDR3 region has 12 residues. Per the germline V gene, CDR1 is SEHNR and CDR2 is FQNEAQ (reference sequence). The V end was cut by 5 bases, the J end by 6 bases, with 9 bases between. Sequenced: peripheral blood. The chain is built from TRBV7-9 and TRBJ2-3; D gene ambiguous. The sequence was obtained from a person aged 65 to 79 with COVID-19, enrolled during active disease. Written as DNA, the CDR3 is TGTGCCAGCAGCCAAAACTGGGATACGCAGTATTTT. Translating gives CASSQNWDTQYF.